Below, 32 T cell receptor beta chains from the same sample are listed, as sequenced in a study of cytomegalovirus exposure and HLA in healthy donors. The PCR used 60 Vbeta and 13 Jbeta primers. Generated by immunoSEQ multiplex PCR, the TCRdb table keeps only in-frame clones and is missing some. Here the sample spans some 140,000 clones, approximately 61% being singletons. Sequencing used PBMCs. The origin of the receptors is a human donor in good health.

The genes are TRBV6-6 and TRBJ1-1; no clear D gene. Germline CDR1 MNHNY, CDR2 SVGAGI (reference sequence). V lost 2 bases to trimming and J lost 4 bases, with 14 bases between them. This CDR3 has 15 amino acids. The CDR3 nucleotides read TGTGCCAGCAGTTACCCCGGGAGGCGGTCCACTGAAGCTTTCTTT. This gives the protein CASSYPGRRSTEAFF.

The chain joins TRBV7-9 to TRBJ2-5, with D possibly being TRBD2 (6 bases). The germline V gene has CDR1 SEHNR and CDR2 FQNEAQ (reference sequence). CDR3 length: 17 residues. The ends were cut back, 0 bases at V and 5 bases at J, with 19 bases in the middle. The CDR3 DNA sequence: TGTGCCAGCAGCTTAGCGGCTACCGCCGGGAGCGGTGAGACCCAGTACTTC. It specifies CASSLAATAGSGETQYF.

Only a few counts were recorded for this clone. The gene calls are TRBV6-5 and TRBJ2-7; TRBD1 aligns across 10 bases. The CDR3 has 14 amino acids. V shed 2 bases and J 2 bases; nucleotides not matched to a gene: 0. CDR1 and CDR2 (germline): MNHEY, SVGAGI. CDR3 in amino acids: CASSYGTGAYEQYF. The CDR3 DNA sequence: TGTGCCAGCAGTTACGGGACAGGGGCCTACGAGCAGTACTTC.

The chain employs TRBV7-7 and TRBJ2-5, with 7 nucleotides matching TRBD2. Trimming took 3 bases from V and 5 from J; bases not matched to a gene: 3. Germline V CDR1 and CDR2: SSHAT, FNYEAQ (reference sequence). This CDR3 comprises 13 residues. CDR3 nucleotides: TGTGCCAGCAGCTTCGGGGGAGGGGAGACCCAGTACTTC. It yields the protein CASSFGGGETQYF.

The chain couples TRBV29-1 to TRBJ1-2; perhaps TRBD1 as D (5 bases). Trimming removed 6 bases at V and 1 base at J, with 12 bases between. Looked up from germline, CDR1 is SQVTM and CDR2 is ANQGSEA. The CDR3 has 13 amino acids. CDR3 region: CSVGPGGNYGYTF. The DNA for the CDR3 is TGCAGCGTGGGGCCCGGGGGTAACTATGGCTACACCTTC.

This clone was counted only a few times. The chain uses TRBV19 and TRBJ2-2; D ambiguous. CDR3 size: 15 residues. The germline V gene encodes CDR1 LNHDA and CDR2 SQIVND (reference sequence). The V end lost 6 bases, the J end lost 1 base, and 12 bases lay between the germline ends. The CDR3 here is CASSSAGENTGELFF. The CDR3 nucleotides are TGTGCCAGTAGCTCTGCCGGAGAGAACACCGGGGAGCTGTTTTTT.

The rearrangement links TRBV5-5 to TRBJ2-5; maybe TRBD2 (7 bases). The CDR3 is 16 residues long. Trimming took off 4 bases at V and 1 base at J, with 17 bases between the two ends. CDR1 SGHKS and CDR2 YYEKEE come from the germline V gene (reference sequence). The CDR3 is CASSGGGGGGQETQYF. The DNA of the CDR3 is TGTGCCAGCAGCGGGGGGGGAGGGGGAGGCCAAGAGACCCAGTACTTC.

CDR3 sequence: CASSLAGVAGADEQYF. The CDR3, as DNA: TGTGCCAGCAGTCTAGCGGGAGTAGCGGGAGCTGACGAGCAGTACTTC. The V gene is TRBV28, the J gene TRBJ2-7; 10 nucleotides align to TRBD2. Germline V gives CDR1 MDHEN, CDR2 SYDVKM. The V segment lost 5 bases and the J segment 5 bases; nucleotides outside the gene matches: 12. This CDR3 has 16 residues.

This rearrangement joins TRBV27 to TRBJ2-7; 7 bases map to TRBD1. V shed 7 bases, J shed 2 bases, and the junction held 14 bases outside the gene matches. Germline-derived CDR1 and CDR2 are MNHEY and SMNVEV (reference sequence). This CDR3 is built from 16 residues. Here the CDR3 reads CASTLQSGTATYEQYF. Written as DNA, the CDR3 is TGTGCCAGCACCTTACAATCCGGGACAGCGACCTACGAGCAGTACTTC.

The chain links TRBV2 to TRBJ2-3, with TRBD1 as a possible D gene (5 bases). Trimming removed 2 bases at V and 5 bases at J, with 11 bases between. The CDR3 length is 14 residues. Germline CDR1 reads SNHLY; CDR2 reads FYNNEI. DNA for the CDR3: TGTGCCAGCAGTGAACGCAGGGAAGGAGATACGCAGTATTTT. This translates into CASSERREGDTQYF.

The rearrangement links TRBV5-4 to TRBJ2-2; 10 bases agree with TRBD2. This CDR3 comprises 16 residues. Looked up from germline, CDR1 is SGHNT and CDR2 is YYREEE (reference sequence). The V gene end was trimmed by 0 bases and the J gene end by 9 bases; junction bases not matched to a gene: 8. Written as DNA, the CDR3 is TGTGCCAGCAGCTTGGCGAGCGGGAGGGCCCCCCGGGAGCTGTTTTTT. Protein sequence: CASSLASGRAPRELFF.

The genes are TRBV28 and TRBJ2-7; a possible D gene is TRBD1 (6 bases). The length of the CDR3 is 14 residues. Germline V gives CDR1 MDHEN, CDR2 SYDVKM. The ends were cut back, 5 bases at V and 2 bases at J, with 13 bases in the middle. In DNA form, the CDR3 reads TGTGCCAGCAGTGTTGGACAGTTTACCTACGAGCAGTACTTC. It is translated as CASSVGQFTYEQYF.

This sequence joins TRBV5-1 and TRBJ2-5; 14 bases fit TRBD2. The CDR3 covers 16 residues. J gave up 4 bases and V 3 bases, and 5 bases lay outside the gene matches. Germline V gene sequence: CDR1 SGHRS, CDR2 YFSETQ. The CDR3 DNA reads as TGCGCCAGCAGCTCCGGGACTAGCGGGAGCCCAGAGACCCAGTACTTC. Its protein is CASSSGTSGSPETQYF. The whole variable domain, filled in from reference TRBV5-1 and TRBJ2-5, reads KAGVTQTPRYLIKTRGQQVTLSCSPISGHRSVSWYQQTPGQGLQFLFEYFSETQRNKGNFPGRFSGRQFSNSRSEMNVSTLELGDSALYLCASSSGTSGSPETQYFGPGTRLLVL.

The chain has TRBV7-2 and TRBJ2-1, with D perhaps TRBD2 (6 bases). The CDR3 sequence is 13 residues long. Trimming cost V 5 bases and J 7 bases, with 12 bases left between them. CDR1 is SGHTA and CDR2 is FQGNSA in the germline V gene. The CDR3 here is CASSLDGLNEQFF. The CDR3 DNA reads TGTGCCAGCAGCCTCGACGGACTAAATGAGCAGTTCTTC.

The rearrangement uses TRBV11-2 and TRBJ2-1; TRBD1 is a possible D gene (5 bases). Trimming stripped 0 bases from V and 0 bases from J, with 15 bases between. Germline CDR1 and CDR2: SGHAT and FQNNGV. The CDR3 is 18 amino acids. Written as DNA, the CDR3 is TGTGCCAGCAGCTTAGATCTTGGGGTAGACAGCTCCTACAATGAGCAGTTCTTC. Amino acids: CASSLDLGVDSSYNEQFF.

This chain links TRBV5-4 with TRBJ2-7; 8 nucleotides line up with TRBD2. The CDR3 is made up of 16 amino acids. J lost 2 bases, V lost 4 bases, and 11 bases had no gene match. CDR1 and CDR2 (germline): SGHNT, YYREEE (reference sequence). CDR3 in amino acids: CASSPPGSGSTYEQYF. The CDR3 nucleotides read TGTGCCAGCAGCCCCCCAGGGAGCGGGAGTACCTACGAGCAGTACTTC. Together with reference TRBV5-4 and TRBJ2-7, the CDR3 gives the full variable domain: ETGVTQSPTHLIKTRGQQVTLRCSSQSGHNTVSWYQQALGQGPQFIFQYYREEENGRGNFPPRFSGLQFPNYSSELNVNALELDDSALYLCASSPPGSGSTYEQYFGPGTRLTVT.

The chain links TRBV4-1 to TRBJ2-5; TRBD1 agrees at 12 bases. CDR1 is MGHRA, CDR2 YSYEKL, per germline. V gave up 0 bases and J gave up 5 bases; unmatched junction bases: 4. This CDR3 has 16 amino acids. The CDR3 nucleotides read TGCGCCAGCAGCCAAGAAGGGACAGGGGGCAGGGAGACCCAGTACTTC. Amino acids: CASSQEGTGGRETQYF.

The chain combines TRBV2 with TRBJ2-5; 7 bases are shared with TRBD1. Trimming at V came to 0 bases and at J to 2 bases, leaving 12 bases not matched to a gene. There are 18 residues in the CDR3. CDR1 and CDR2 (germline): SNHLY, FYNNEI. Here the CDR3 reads CASSEALSRGTAQETQYF. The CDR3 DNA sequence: TGTGCCAGCAGTGAAGCCTTAAGCCGAGGGACAGCACAAGAGACCCAGTACTTC.

CDR3: CASSASGSGSYNEQFF. The DNA for the CDR3 is TGTGCCAGCAGCGCAAGCGGGAGTGGCTCCTACAATGAGCAGTTCTTC. The J gene is TRBJ2-1, the V gene TRBV9, with 8 nucleotides matching TRBD2. The germline V gene encodes CDR1 SGDLS and CDR2 YYNGEE. Germline trimming cut 3 bases from V and 0 bases from J; bases unmatched to any gene: 5. The CDR3 loop spans 16 amino acids. Complete variable domain (other parts from reference TRBV9 and TRBJ2-1): DSGVTQTPKHLITATGQRVTLRCSPRSGDLSVYWYQQSLDQGLQFLIQYYNGEERAKGNILERFSAQQFPDLHSELNLSSLELGDSALYFCASSASGSGSYNEQFFGPGTRLTVL.

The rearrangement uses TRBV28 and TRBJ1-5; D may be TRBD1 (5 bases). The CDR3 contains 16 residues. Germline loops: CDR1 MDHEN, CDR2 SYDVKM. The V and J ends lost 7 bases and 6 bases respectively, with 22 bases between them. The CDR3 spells CASTSGGVLSVQPQHF. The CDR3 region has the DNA TGTGCCAGCACATCCGGGGGGGTCTTGTCGGTTCAGCCCCAGCATTTT.

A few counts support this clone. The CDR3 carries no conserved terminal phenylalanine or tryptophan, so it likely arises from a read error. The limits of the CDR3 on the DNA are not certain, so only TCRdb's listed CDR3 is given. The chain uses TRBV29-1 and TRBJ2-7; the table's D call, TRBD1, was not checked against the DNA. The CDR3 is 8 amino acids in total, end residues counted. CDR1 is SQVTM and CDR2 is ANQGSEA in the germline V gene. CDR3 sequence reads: CSVECRSH.

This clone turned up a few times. The CDR3: CASSIDWGDRGTGANVLTF. The DNA of the CDR3 is TGTGCCAGTAGTATAGACTGGGGGGACAGGGGCACTGGGGCCAACGTCCTGACTTTC. The chain combines TRBV19 with TRBJ2-6; TRBD1 matches 10 bases. Germline V gives CDR1 LNHDA, CDR2 SQIVND (reference sequence). The CDR3 is made up of 19 amino acids. V shed 0 bases and J 2 bases; nucleotides not matched to a gene: 7.

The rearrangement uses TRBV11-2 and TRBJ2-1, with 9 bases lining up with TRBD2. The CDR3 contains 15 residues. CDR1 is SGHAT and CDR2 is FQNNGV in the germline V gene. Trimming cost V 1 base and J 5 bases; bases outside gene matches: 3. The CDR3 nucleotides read TGTGCCAGCAGCTTAGGTAGCGGGAGAAACAATGAGCAGTTCTTC. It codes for CASSLGSGRNNEQFF.

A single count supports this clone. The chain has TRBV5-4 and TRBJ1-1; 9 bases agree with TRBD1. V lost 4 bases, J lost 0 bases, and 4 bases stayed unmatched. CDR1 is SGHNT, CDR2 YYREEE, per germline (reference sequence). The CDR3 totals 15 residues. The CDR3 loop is CASSPGTGMNTEAFF. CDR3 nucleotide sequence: TGTGCCAGCAGCCCAGGGACAGGGATGAACACTGAAGCTTTCTTT.

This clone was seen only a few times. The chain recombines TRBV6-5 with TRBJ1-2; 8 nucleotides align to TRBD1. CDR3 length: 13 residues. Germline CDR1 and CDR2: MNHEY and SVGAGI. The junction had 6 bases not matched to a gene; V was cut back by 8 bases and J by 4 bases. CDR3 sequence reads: CASRTQGGYGYTF. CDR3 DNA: TGTGCCAGCCGAACACAGGGGGGCTATGGCTACACCTTC.

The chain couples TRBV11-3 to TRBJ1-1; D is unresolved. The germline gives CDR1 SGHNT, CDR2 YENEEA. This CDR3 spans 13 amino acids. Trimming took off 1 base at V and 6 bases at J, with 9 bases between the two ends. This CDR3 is CASSLALEAEAFF. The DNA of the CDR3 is TGTGCCAGCAGCTTAGCACTCGAGGCTGAAGCTTTCTTT.

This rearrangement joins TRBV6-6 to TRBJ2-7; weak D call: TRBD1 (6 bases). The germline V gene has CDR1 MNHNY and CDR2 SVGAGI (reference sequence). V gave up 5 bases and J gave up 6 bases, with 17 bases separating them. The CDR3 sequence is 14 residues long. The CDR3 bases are TGTGCCAGCAGTCCGACAGGCCTCGCGGGCGAGCAGTACTTC. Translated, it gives CASSPTGLAGEQYF.

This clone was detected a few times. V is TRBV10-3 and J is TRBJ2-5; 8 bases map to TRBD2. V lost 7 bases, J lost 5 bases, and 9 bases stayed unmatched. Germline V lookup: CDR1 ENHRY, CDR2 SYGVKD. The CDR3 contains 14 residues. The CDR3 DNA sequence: TGTGCCATCACTCCCGGAGCGGGAGTTGAGACCCAGTACTTC. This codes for CAITPGAGVETQYF.

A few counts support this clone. The CDR3 here is CASSPRVGGNQPQHF. In DNA, the CDR3 is TGTGCCAGCTCACCAAGGGTCGGGGGCAATCAGCCCCAGCATTTT. J is TRBJ1-5 and V is TRBV18; D gene ambiguous. Deletions cut 2 bases from V and 2 bases from J, with 10 bases between. Germline assignment: CDR1 KGHSH and CDR2 LQKENI. CDR3 length: 15 amino acids.

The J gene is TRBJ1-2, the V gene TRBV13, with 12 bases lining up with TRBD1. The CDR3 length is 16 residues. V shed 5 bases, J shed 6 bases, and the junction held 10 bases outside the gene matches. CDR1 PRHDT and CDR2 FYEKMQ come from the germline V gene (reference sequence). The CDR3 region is CASSLPPGQGADGYTF. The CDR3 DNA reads TGTGCCAGCAGCCTCCCCCCGGGACAGGGGGCGGATGGCTACACCTTC.

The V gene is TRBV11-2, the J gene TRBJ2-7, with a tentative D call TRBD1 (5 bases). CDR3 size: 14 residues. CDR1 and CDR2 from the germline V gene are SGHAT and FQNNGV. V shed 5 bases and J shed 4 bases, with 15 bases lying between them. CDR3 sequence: CASSAPGRAYEQYF. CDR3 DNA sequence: TGTGCCAGCAGCGCCCCGGGCAGGGCATACGAGCAGTACTTC.

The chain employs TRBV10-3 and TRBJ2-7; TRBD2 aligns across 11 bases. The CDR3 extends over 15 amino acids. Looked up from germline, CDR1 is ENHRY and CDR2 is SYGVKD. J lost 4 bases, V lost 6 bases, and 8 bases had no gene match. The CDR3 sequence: CAIRAGLADTYEQYF. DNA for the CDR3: TGTGCCATCAGAGCGGGACTAGCGGATACTTACGAGCAGTACTTC.